The 21 T cell receptor beta chains in this list originate from one sample, sequenced in a study of T cells after yellow fever vaccination. One entry per CDR3 protein, called by TCRdb with MiXCR from the 5' RACE reads. Here the sample spans approximately 85,000 distinct CDR3 sequences, 13% being singletons. Sequencing was performed on CD8+ T cells not binding an NS4B(214-222) dextramer, sorted from PBMCs, taken about 21 days after the first yellow fever vaccination. These receptors were taken from a man younger than 30 who received the YFV17D yellow fever vaccine.

This chain's CDR3 is CASKGGYNEQFF. CDR3 in DNA: TGTGCCAGCAAAGGGGGCTACAATGAGCAGTTCTTC. The chain links TRBV2 to TRBJ2-1, with D possibly matching TRBD1 (6 bases). V was pared by 7 bases and J by 3 bases, with 7 bases between. This CDR3 is 12 amino acids long. Germline values: CDR1 SNHLY, CDR2 FYNNEI.

This clonotype was recorded at least ten times. The chain carries TRBV7-3 and TRBJ1-1; D might be TRBD1 (5 bases). V gave up 2 bases and J gave up 1 base, with 11 bases separating them. CDR1 SGHTA and CDR2 FQGTGA come from the germline V gene. This CDR3 is 15 amino acids long. For the CDR3, the DNA is TGTGCCAGCAGCTTATCGGCGGGGGGGAACACTGAAGCTTTCTTT. The encoded protein is CASSLSAGGNTEAFF. Complete variable domain (other parts from reference TRBV7-3 and TRBJ1-1): GAGVSQTPSNKVTEKGKYVELRCDPISGHTALYWYRQSLGQGPEFLIYFQGTGAADDSGLPNDRFFAVRPEGSVSTLKIQRTERGDSAVYLCASSLSAGGNTEAFFGQGTRLTVV.

V and J are TRBV3-1 and TRBJ2-7; no reliable D call. Trimming removed 4 bases at V and 2 bases at J, with 12 bases between. Germline lookup yields CDR1 LGHDT and CDR2 YNNKEL (reference sequence). This CDR3 is 14 amino acids long. Here the CDR3 DNA reads TGTGCCAGCAGCCCTCCCGGCAGCCCCTACGAGCAGTACGTC. The encoded protein is CASSPPGSPYEQYV.

This clonotype was recorded a few times. CDR3 residues: CASSQGLAGVYTGELFF. The CDR3 DNA sequence: TGCGCCAGCAGCCAAGGGCTAGCGGGGGTTTACACCGGGGAGCTGTTTTTT. The genes are TRBV4-1 and TRBJ2-2, with TRBD2 matching over 10 bases. Germline V gene sequence: CDR1 MGHRA, CDR2 YSYEKL. The CDR3 runs to 17 residues. Trimming removed 1 base from V and 3 bases from J; junction bases left unmatched: 5.

This clonotype showed up just a few times. This chain links TRBV9 with TRBJ2-1, with D possibly being TRBD1 (6 bases). Per germline, CDR1 SGDLS and CDR2 YYNGEE. The germline V and J ends were trimmed by 7 bases and 0 bases, with 14 bases remaining between them. The CDR3 loop spans 15 amino acids. CDR3 amino acids: CASASGQISYNEQFF. CDR3 nucleotides: TGTGCCAGCGCCTCAGGACAGATCTCCTACAATGAGCAGTTCTTC.

This clonotype was observed a few times. The chain combines TRBV19 with TRBJ2-1; TRBD2 matches at 11 bases. The CDR3 is 14 amino acids. Trimming took 6 bases from V and 8 from J; bases not matched to a gene: 6. CDR1 LNHDA and CDR2 SQIVND come from the germline V gene (reference sequence). CDR3 nucleotide sequence: TGTGCCAGTAGGTTTAGTAGCGGGGGGGATGAGCAGTTCTTC. Encoded protein: CASRFSSGGDEQFF.

This chain connects TRBV5-6 to TRBJ1-5; D is possibly TRBD1 (5 bases). The CDR3 is made up of 15 amino acids. Germline V gene data show CDR1 as SGHDT and CDR2 as YYEEEE. V was pared by 0 bases and J by 2 bases, with 9 bases between. Here the CDR3 DNA reads TGTGCCAGCAGCTTGGGGGGGTTCGGCAATCAGCCCCAGCATTTT. Protein product: CASSLGGFGNQPQHF. Filled out from reference TRBV5-6 and TRBJ1-5, the complete variable domain reads DAGVTQSPTHLIKTRGQQVTLRCSPKSGHDTVSWYQQALGQGPQFIFQYYEEEERQRGNFPDRFSGHQFPNYSSELNVNALLLGDSALYLCASSLGGFGNQPQHFGDGTRLSIL.

The chain links TRBV11-3 to TRBJ2-1, with D perhaps TRBD1 (6 bases). Germline V gene data show CDR1 as SGHNT and CDR2 as YENEEA. This CDR3 has 12 amino acids. V was clipped by 5 bases and J by 7 bases, with 9 bases between them. The CDR3 DNA sequence: TGTGCCAGCAGCCACCAGGGGAATGAGCAGTTCTTC. It yields the protein CASSHQGNEQFF.

Only a few counts were recorded for this clonotype. V gene TRBV5-1 combines with J gene TRBJ2-5; the match to TRBD2 covers 7 bases. V gave up 0 bases and J gave up 5 bases; unmatched junction bases: 7. The CDR3 runs to 15 residues. CDR1 SGHRS and CDR2 YFSETQ come from the germline V gene. The CDR3, as DNA: TGCGCCAGCAGCTTGGGGGAGGGTTGGATGGAGACCCAGTACTTC. It codes for CASSLGEGWMETQYF. Complete variable domain (other parts from reference TRBV5-1 and TRBJ2-5): KAGVTQTPRYLIKTRGQQVTLSCSPISGHRSVSWYQQTPGQGLQFLFEYFSETQRNKGNFPGRFSGRQFSNSRSEMNVSTLELGDSALYLCASSLGEGWMETQYFGPGTRLLVL.

This clonotype was counted between two and nine times. The chain links TRBV5-1 to TRBJ2-1; D call uncertain. The CDR3 contains 12 residues. The germline V gene encodes CDR1 SGHRS and CDR2 YFSETQ. V lost 7 bases and J lost 8, with 13 bases in between. The DNA of the CDR3 is TGCGCCAGCCGCCTTAATACAGATGAGCAGTTCTTC. Protein: CASRLNTDEQFF. Looking up the rest from reference TRBV5-1 and TRBJ2-1 gives the full variable domain: KAGVTQTPRYLIKTRGQQVTLSCSPISGHRSVSWYQQTPGQGLQFLFEYFSETQRNKGNFPGRFSGRQFSNSRSEMNVSTLELGDSALYLCASRLNTDEQFFGPGTRLTVL.

This clonotype was counted between two and nine times. The V gene is TRBV4-2, the J gene TRBJ2-2; a weak D match, TRBD1 (6 bases). Trimming pared 0 bases from V and 5 bases from J, leaving 16 bases between. The CDR3 spans 17 residues. CDR1 and CDR2 (germline): LGHNA, YNFKEQ. The CDR3 DNA sequence: TGTGCCAGCAGCCAAGATCCTGTCGGGACAACGACCGGGGAGCTGTTTTTT. Its protein product is CASSQDPVGTTTGELFF.

The chain has TRBV4-2 and TRBJ1-5; 8 bases line up with TRBD1. CDR1 LGHNA and CDR2 YNFKEQ come from the germline V gene. V shed 1 base, J shed 7 bases, and the junction held 6 bases outside the gene matches. The CDR3 covers 15 residues. CDR3 coding DNA: TGTGCCAGCAGCCAAGCCTTACAGGGGGGCCAGCCCCAGCATTTT. Residues: CASSQALQGGQPQHF.

This clonotype occurred a few times. The genes are TRBV7-8 and TRBJ2-7; D remains unclear. CDR1 and CDR2 (germline): SGHVS, FQNEAQ. The V and J ends lost 1 base and 3 bases respectively, with 7 bases between them. CDR3 length: 13 amino acids. The CDR3 loop is CASSLEGYYEQYF. The CDR3 nucleotides are TGTGCCAGCAGCTTAGAGGGTTACTACGAGCAGTACTTC.

Only a few counts were recorded for this clonotype. The chain employs TRBV12-3 or TRBV12-4 and TRBJ2-1; D gene unclear. Trimming took 2 bases from V and 9 from J, leaving 8 bases between them. The CDR3 consists of 12 residues. CDR3 amino acids: CASSLILAEQFF. DNA for the CDR3: TGTGCCAGCAGTTTAATCCTGGCTGAGCAGTTCTTC.

The chain joins TRBV25-1 to TRBJ2-2; weak D call: TRBD1 (6 bases). The CDR3 totals 17 residues. V was pared by 2 bases and J by 6 bases, with 19 bases between. Germline assignment: CDR1 MGHDK and CDR2 SYGVNS. CDR3 protein: CASSEGRPGEFPGELFF. CDR3 in DNA: TGTGCCAGCAGTGAAGGCAGGCCAGGGGAATTTCCCGGGGAGCTGTTTTTT.

Ten or more counts support this clonotype. This chain connects TRBV2 to TRBJ2-7; 9 nucleotides agree with TRBD1. V shed 6 bases and J 3 bases; nucleotides not matched to a gene: 3. The CDR3 is made up of 13 amino acids. Germline V gene sequence: CDR1 SNHLY, CDR2 FYNNEI. The CDR3 sequence is CASRYRGLYEQYF. The CDR3 DNA sequence: TGTGCCAGCAGGTACAGGGGGCTCTACGAGCAGTACTTC.

This chain connects TRBV6-2 or TRBV6-3 to TRBJ2-7; TRBD2 aligns across 7 bases. The length of the CDR3 is 16 residues. Looked up from germline, CDR1 is MNHEY and CDR2 is SVGEGT. V lost 4 bases, J lost 3 bases, and 12 bases stayed unmatched. The CDR3 here is CASSFRSGVSVYEQYF. DNA for the CDR3: TGTGCCAGCAGTTTCCGGAGCGGGGTTTCTGTCTACGAGCAGTACTTC.

CDR3 nucleotides: TGTGCCAGCAGCCCACAGGGGGCGATGAACACTGAAGCTTTCTTT. Its protein product is CASSPQGAMNTEAFF. The chain has TRBV7-3 and TRBJ1-1, with 9 bases fitting TRBD1. CDR1 and CDR2 (germline): SGHTA, FQGTGA. V was clipped by 5 bases and J by 0 bases; unmatched bases: 4. This CDR3 spans 15 amino acids.

The V and J genes are TRBV11-2 and TRBJ2-5; tentative D call: TRBD2 (6 bases). Looked up from germline, CDR1 is SGHAT and CDR2 is FQNNGV. This CDR3 has 15 residues. Trimming removed 1 base at V and 2 bases at J, with 11 bases between. CDR3: CASSLASAFQETQYF. CDR3 DNA: TGTGCCAGCAGCTTAGCTAGCGCGTTTCAAGAGACCCAGTACTTC.

V and J are TRBV2 and TRBJ2-7, with D unclear. This CDR3 has 14 residues. CDR1 and CDR2 (germline): SNHLY, FYNNEI. Between the trimmed V and J ends, which lost 2 bases and 0 bases, there was a span of 8 bases. This CDR3 reads CASSESRTSYEQYF. DNA for the CDR3: TGTGCCAGCAGTGAAAGCCGGACCTCCTACGAGCAGTACTTC.

This clonotype has only a few counts. The chain carries TRBV7-6 and TRBJ2-1; 7 positions match TRBD1. This CDR3 region has 14 residues. Germline V gene sequence: CDR1 SGHVS, CDR2 FNYEAQ. V lost 5 bases, J lost 6 bases, and 7 bases stayed unmatched. CDR3 protein: CASSPSTGLNEQFF. In DNA, the CDR3 is TGTGCCAGCAGCCCCTCGACAGGGCTCAATGAGCAGTTCTTC.